Presented here are 27 T cell receptor beta chains from one specimen sequenced in a study of blood T cells in healthy people across ages. Then a second PCR, running roughly 7 to 11 cycles, was carried out with a sample-barcoded 5' primer and a J-beta primer mix. TCRdb re-called the 5' RACE reads with MiXCR, one entry per CDR3 protein. The sample contains 1.8 million or so distinct CDR3 sequences, roughly 43% of which appear only once. The sequenced sample was blood. All receptors derive from a human donor in good health.

V gene TRBV20-1 combines with J gene TRBJ1-4, with TRBD1 identical over 7 bases. V shed 6 bases, J shed 6 bases, and the junction held 16 bases outside the gene matches. CDR1 and CDR2 from the germline V gene are DFQATT and SNEGSKA (reference sequence). The CDR3 loop spans 16 amino acids. The chain's CDR3 is CSANVPGQRRDEKLFF. In DNA, the CDR3 is TGCAGTGCGAACGTCCCGGGACAGAGAAGGGATGAAAAACTGTTTTTT.

The CDR3 spells CSVPGTRGRLETQYF. CDR3 sequence (DNA): TGCAGCGTCCCTGGGACTAGAGGGCGGTTAGAGACCCAGTACTTC. The rearrangement links TRBV29-1 to TRBJ2-5; 8 bases agree with TRBD2. CDR3 length: 15 residues. V lost 6 bases, J lost 4 bases, and 13 bases stayed unmatched. Germline CDR1 SQVTM, CDR2 ANQGSEA. The variable domain in full, with the rest retrieved from reference TRBV29-1 and TRBJ2-5, is SAVISQKPSRDICQRGTSLTIQCQVDSQVTMMFWYRQQPGQSLTLIATANQGSEATYESGFVIDKFPISRPNLTFSTLTVSNMSPEDSSIYLCSVPGTRGRLETQYFGPGTRLLVL.

This clonotype has just a few counts. The rearrangement uses TRBV20-1 and TRBJ2-7; perhaps TRBD2 as D (5 bases). Between the trimmed V and J ends, which lost 3 bases and 2 bases, there was a span of 14 bases. Germline V gene lookup returns CDR1 DFQATT and CDR2 SNEGSKA (reference sequence). This CDR3 region has 14 residues. This chain's CDR3 is CSASQVGVTYEQYF. The DNA of the CDR3 is TGCAGTGCTAGTCAGGTCGGGGTTACCTACGAGCAGTACTTC.

The gene calls are TRBV19 and TRBJ2-6; 9 bases are shared with TRBD1. This CDR3 contains 17 residues. The ends lost 7 bases at V and 2 bases at J; junction bases unmatched: 9. CDR1 and CDR2 (germline): LNHDA, SQIVND (reference sequence). The CDR3 protein is CASTPGTGTAGANVLTF. In DNA form, the CDR3 reads TGTGCCAGTACTCCCGGGACAGGGACTGCTGGGGCCAACGTCCTGACTTTC.

V is TRBV20-1 and J is TRBJ2-1, with D possibly being TRBD1 (7 bases). Trimming took 4 bases from V and 4 from J, leaving 14 bases between them. Germline loops: CDR1 DFQATT, CDR2 SNEGSKA (reference sequence). The CDR3 runs 14 residues. The CDR3 DNA reads TGCAGTGCTATCAGGGGGGCGGCATACAATGAGCAGTTCTTC. It translates to CSAIRGAAYNEQFF.

This clonotype was counted a few times. J is TRBJ1-2 and V is TRBV4-1, with unresolved D. The CDR3 loop spans 14 amino acids. V was trimmed by 4 bases and J by 3 bases, leaving 12 bases between them. Germline CDR1 is MGHRA and CDR2 is YSYEKL. The CDR3 DNA reads TGCGCCAGCAGCCCTGAAGACACTTACTATGGCTACACCTTC. It yields the protein CASSPEDTYYGYTF.

Details on this clonotype: The junction departs from germline at one end; a sequencing error may be responsible. The V and J genes are TRBV7-2 and TRBJ2-5, with TRBD2 matching over 10 bases. The CDR3 extends over 15 amino acids. Germline CDR1 and CDR2: SGHTA and FQGNSA. The CDR3 DNA follows: TGTGCCGGCAGCTTGGGACTAGCGATGCCAGAGACCCAGTACTTC. As protein: CAGSLGLAMPETQYF.

The chain carries TRBV20-1 and TRBJ1-2, with D maybe TRBD1 (6 bases). Germline values: CDR1 DFQATT, CDR2 SNEGSKA (reference sequence). This CDR3 has 18 residues. The V and J ends lost 0 bases and 4 bases respectively, with 24 bases between them. The CDR3 sequence is CSARETGQGRGVRYGYTF. As DNA, the CDR3 is TGCAGTGCTAGAGAAACAGGCCAGGGGAGAGGCGTCCGCTATGGCTACACCTTC.

The genes are TRBV2 and TRBJ2-6; D not certain. Germline V gene lookup returns CDR1 SNHLY and CDR2 FYNNEI. The ends were cut back, 8 bases at V and 1 base at J, with 12 bases in the middle. The CDR3 totals 15 residues. CDR3 DNA: TGTGCCAGCGGAACCGTGAGGTCTGGGGCCAACGTCCTGACTTTC. This translates into CASGTVRSGANVLTF.

This chain links TRBV10-3 with TRBJ2-1; 12 bases map to TRBD2. CDR1 ENHRY and CDR2 SYGVKD come from the germline V gene. J lost 6 bases, V lost 7 bases, and 4 bases had no gene match. The CDR3 contains 14 residues. CDR3 sequence: CAINPSGGANEQFF. CDR3 nucleotides: TGTGCCATCAACCCTAGCGGGGGGGCCAATGAGCAGTTCTTC.

This clonotype was picked up a small number of times. The chain has TRBV20-1 and TRBJ1-2, with 7 bases identical to TRBD1. CDR1 is DFQATT and CDR2 is SNEGSKA in the germline V gene (reference sequence). Germline trimming cut 7 bases from V and 6 bases from J; bases unmatched to any gene: 14. The CDR3 is 14 residues long. The chain's CDR3 is CSVLEDRTVDGYTF. In nucleotides, the CDR3 is TGCAGTGTTCTGGAGGACAGGACAGTCGATGGCTACACCTTC.

The chain recombines TRBV7-2 with TRBJ2-3; 8 bases fit TRBD1. V trimming: 2 bases; J trimming: 3 bases; junction bases outside the gene matches: 10. The CDR3 sequence is 17 residues long. The germline gives CDR1 SGHTA, CDR2 FQGNSA. The CDR3 loop is CASSLQGASFSTDTQYF. The CDR3 DNA follows: TGTGCCAGCAGCTTACAGGGGGCGTCGTTTAGTACAGATACGCAGTATTTT. The full variable domain, rest sourced from reference TRBV7-2 and TRBJ2-3, is GAGVSQSPSNKVTEKGKDVELRCDPISGHTALYWYRQSLGQGLEFLIYFQGNSAPDKSGLPSDRFSAERTGGSVSTLTIQRTQQEDSAVYLCASSLQGASFSTDTQYFGPGTRLTVL.

This clonotype was detected only a few times. The chain employs TRBV4-2 and TRBJ2-5; D might be TRBD2 (5 bases). Germline V CDR1 and CDR2: LGHNA, YNFKEQ. The length of the CDR3 is 16 residues. V was trimmed by 1 base and J by 0 bases, leaving 12 bases between them. The DNA of the CDR3 is TGTGCCAGCAGCCAAGGGACTGCAAAGTACCAAGAGACCCAGTACTTC. It yields the protein CASSQGTAKYQETQYF.

This clonotype was seen a few times. The CDR3 spells CASSQSRSATGGTQYF. The DNA of the CDR3 is TGCGCCAGCAGCCAATCAAGGTCTGCGACAGGGGGGACCCAGTACTTC. The rearrangement joins TRBV4-3 to TRBJ2-5; 9 nucleotides match TRBD1. V shed 2 bases, J shed 7 bases, and the junction held 11 bases outside the gene matches. This CDR3 has 16 amino acids. Germline V gives CDR1 LGHNA, CDR2 YSLEER.

V gene TRBV30 combines with J gene TRBJ2-4, with unresolved D. The DNA end lines up better with TRBJ2-5; the J call may be wrong. CDR1 is GTSNPN and CDR2 is SVGIG in the germline V gene (reference sequence). The CDR3 totals 13 residues. CDR3 sequence (DNA): TGTGCCTGGAGTGGGACCCAGAGCGAGACCCAGTACTTC. Amino acid sequence: CAWSGTQSETQYF.

The chain joins TRBV29-1 to TRBJ2-1; no reliable D call. The CDR3 loop spans 13 amino acids. The germline V gene has CDR1 SQVTM and CDR2 ANQGSEA. V lost 4 bases and J 8 bases, leaving 15 bases between the germline ends. The CDR3 sequence is CSVAPRQGYEQFF. The CDR3 DNA sequence: TGCAGCGTTGCCCCTAGGCAAGGCTATGAGCAGTTCTTC.

The rearrangement uses TRBV11-2 and TRBJ2-4; TRBD1 aligns across 11 bases. The J call may be mistaken, given a closer DNA end match to TRBJ2-7. CDR1 SGHAT and CDR2 FQNNGV come from the germline V gene. CDR3 length: 16 amino acids. The CDR3 nucleotides read TGTGCCAGCAGCATAAGCCCCGGGACAGGGGGACACGAGCAGTACTTC. Its translation is CASSISPGTGGHEQYF.

This clonotype has a handful of counts. The rearrangement joins TRBV7-2 to TRBJ2-3, with 9 bases matching TRBD2. CDR3 length: 16 amino acids. With V trimmed by 1 base and J by 4 bases, 6 bases remained unmatched. CDR1 SGHTA and CDR2 FQGNSA come from the germline V gene. CDR3: CASSLDRGGGSDTQYF. For the CDR3, the DNA is TGTGCCAGCAGCTTAGATCGCGGGGGGGGTTCAGATACGCAGTATTTT.

The rearrangement joins TRBV7-2 to TRBJ2-1; 8 nucleotides agree with TRBD2. Trimming cost V 7 bases and J 8 bases; bases outside gene matches: 13. The CDR3 sequence is 15 residues long. Per the germline V gene, CDR1 is SGHTA and CDR2 is FQGNSA. The CDR3 DNA sequence: TGTGCCAGCATAGCCGGGGGGGGGCCCCGCTATGAGCAGTTCTTC. Amino acid sequence: CASIAGGGPRYEQFF.

This clonotype was detected many times. The rearrangement links TRBV4-3 to TRBJ2-1; TRBD2 agrees at 8 bases. Germline loops: CDR1 LGHNA, CDR2 YSLEER. J lost 8 bases, V lost 0 bases, and 0 bases had no gene match. The CDR3 has 13 amino acids. CDR3 region: CASSQDGGDEQFF. The CDR3 DNA reads TGCGCCAGCAGCCAAGACGGGGGGGATGAGCAGTTCTTC.

V gene TRBV28 combines with J gene TRBJ1-5, with TRBD1 matching over 8 bases. The ends lost 2 bases at V and 4 bases at J; junction bases unmatched: 7. Germline V gives CDR1 MDHEN, CDR2 SYDVKM. CDR3 size: 16 residues. CDR3 protein: CASSLAQGAVNQPQHF. The DNA for the CDR3 is TGTGCCAGCAGTTTAGCCCAGGGGGCAGTTAATCAGCCCCAGCATTTT. The complete variable domain, with remaining parts taken from reference TRBV28 and TRBJ1-5, reads DVKVTQSSRYLVKRTGEKVFLECVQDMDHENMFWYRQDPGLGLRLIYFSYDVKMKEKGDIPEGYSVSREKKERFSLILESASTNQTSMYLCASSLAQGAVNQPQHFGDGTRLSIL.

On this clonotype itself: A much larger clone is a single base away; this may be a read error. The rearrangement uses TRBV29-1 and TRBJ2-1; 7 bases align to TRBD1. The CDR3 length is 13 residues. The trim removed 6 bases at V and 10 bases at J, leaving 12 bases unmatched. CDR1 and CDR2 (germline): SQVTM, ANQGSEA. CDR3 DNA sequence: TGCAGCGTAGGGACAGTGGTTACCTACGAGCAGTTCTTC. Protein sequence: CSVGTVVTYEQFF.

The V and J genes are TRBV12-3 or TRBV12-4 and TRBJ1-2, with D possibly TRBD1 on 6 matching bases. This CDR3 is built from 14 residues. With 7 bases removed from V and 0 bases from J, the gap between germline ends came to 12 bases. The CDR3 nucleotides read TGTGCCAGCATAAACAGGGCTGCTAACTATGGCTACACCTTC. Translating gives CASINRAANYGYTF.

This chain connects TRBV7-2 to TRBJ2-5, with D possibly being TRBD1 (5 bases). Trimming pared 0 bases from V and 3 bases from J, leaving 8 bases between. This CDR3 region has 14 residues. Germline CDR1 SGHTA, CDR2 FQGNSA. CDR3 bases: TGTGCCAGCAGCTTAGCGCGCAGGGAAGAGACCCAGTACTTC. This encodes CASSLARREETQYF.

The chain is built from TRBV4-1 and TRBJ2-5, with 7 bases aligning to TRBD1. This CDR3 comprises 13 residues. Trimming at V came to 4 bases and at J to 13 bases, leaving 12 bases not matched to a gene. Germline loops: CDR1 MGHRA, CDR2 YSYEKL. The CDR3: CASSLGDRERLYF. The CDR3 region has the DNA TGCGCCAGCAGCCTAGGAGACAGGGAACGTCTGTACTTC.

This chain joins TRBV7-8 and TRBJ2-3; D call uncertain. From germline, CDR1 is SGHVS and CDR2 FQNEAQ. This CDR3 contains 16 residues. The V end lost 0 bases, the J end lost 2 bases, and 12 bases lay between the germline ends. CDR3 region: CASSLAWVANTDTQYF. The CDR3, as DNA: TGTGCCAGCAGCTTAGCGTGGGTAGCTAACACAGATACGCAGTATTTT.

This sequence joins TRBV6-4 and TRBJ2-3; D is possibly TRBD1 (6 bases). The CDR3 spans 14 residues. CDR1 and CDR2 from the germline V gene are MRHNA and SNTAGT. V was pared by 8 bases and J by 0 bases, with 12 bases between. CDR3 loop: CASAPRGSTDTQYF. CDR3 coding DNA: TGTGCCAGCGCCCCCAGGGGTAGCACAGATACGCAGTATTTT.